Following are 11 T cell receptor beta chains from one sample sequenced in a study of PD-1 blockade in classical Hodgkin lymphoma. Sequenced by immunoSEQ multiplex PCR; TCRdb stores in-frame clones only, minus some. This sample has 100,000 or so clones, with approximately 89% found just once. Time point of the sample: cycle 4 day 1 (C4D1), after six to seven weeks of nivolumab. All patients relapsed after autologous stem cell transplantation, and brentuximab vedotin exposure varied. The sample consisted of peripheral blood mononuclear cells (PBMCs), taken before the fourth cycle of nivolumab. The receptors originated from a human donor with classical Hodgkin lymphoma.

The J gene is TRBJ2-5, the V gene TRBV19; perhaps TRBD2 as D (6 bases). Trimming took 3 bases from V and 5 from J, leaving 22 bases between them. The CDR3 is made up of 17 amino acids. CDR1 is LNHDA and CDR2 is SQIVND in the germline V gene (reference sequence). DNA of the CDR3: TGTGCCAGTAGTATTTTTGTGAGTACTCGAGGGAGGGAGACCCAGTACTTC. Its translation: CASSIFVSTRGRETQYF.

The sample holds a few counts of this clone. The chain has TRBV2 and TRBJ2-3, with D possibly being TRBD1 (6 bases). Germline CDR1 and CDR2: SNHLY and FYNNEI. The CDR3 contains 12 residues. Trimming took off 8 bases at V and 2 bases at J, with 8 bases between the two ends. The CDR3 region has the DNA TGTGCCAGCCGGGACAACACAGATACGCAGTATTTT. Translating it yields CASRDNTDTQYF.

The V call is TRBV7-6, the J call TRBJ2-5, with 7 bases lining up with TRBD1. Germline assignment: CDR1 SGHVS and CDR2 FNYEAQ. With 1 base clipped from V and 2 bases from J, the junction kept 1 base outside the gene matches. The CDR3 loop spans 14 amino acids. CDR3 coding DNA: TGTGCCAGCAGCTTAGGGACAGGACAAGAGACCCAGTACTTC. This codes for CASSLGTGQETQYF.

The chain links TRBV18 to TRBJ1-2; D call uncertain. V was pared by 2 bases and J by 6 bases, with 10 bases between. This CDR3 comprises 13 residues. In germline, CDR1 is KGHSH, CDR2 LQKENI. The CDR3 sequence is CASSPLLEDGYTF. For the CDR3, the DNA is TGTGCCAGCTCACCATTGTTGGAAGATGGCTACACCTTC.

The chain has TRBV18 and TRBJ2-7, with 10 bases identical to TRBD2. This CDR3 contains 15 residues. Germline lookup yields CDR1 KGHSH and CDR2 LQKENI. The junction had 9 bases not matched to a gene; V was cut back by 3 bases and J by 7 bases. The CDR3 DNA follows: TGTGCCAGCTCACCCTCAGCGGGAGGGCCTTGGGAGCAGTACTTC. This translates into CASSPSAGGPWEQYF.

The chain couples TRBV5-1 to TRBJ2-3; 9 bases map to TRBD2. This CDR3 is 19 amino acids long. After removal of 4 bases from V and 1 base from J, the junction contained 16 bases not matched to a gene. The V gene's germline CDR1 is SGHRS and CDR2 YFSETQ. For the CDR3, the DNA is TGCGCCAGCAGCCGACCTACTAGCGGGTCCGCTAAAGGCACAGATACGCAGTATTTT. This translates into CASSRPTSGSAKGTDTQYF.

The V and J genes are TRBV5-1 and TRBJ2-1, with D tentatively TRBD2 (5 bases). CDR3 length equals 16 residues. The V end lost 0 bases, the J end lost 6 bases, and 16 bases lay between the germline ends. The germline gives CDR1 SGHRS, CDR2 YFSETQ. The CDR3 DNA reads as TGCGCCAGCAGCTTGGCCGCGGGTACGTCGTCCAATGAGCAGTTCTTC. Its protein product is CASSLAAGTSSNEQFF.

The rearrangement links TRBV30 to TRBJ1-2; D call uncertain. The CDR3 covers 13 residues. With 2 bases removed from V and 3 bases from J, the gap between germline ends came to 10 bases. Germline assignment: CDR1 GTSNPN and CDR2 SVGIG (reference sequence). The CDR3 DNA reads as TGTGCCTGGAGTCCCGATGGCTACTATGGCTACACCTTC. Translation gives CAWSPDGYYGYTF.

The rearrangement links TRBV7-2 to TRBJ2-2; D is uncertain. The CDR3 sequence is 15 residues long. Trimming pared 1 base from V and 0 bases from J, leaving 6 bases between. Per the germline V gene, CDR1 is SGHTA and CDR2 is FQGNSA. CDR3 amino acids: CASSLGSTNTGELFF. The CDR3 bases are TGTGCCAGCAGCTTAGGTTCGACGAACACCGGGGAGCTGTTTTTT.

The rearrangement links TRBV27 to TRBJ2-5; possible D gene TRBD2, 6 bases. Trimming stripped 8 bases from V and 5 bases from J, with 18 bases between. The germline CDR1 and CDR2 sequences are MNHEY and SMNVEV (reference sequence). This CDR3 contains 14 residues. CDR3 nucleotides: TGTGCCAGCGCGGGACGCAGCGTCAGGGAGACCCAGTACTTC. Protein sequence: CASAGRSVRETQYF.

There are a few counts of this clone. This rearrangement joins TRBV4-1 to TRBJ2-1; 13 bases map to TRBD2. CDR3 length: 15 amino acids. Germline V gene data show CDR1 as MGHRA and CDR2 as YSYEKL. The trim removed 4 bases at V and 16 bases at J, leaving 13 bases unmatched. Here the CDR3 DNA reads TGCGCCAGCAGCCCCCTACTAGCGGGAGGGCCCATGAGATTCTTC. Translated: CASSPLLAGGPMRFF.